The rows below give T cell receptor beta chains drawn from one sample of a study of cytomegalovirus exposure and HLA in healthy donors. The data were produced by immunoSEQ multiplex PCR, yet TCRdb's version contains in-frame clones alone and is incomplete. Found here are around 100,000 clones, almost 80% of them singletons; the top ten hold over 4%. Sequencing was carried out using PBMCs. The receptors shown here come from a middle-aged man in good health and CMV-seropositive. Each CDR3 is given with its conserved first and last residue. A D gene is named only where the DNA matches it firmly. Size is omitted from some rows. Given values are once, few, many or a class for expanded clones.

TGCGCCAGCAGCTGGGGCCAGGTAGCGGGAATGGATACGCAGTATTTT	CASSWGQVAGMDTQYF	16	once	TRBD2	TRBJ2-3	TRBV5-1
TGTGCCACCAGCAGCAACCTAGCGGGACCCGGGGAGCTGTTTTTT	CATSSNLAGPGELFF	15	.	TRBD2	TRBJ2-2	TRBV15
TGTGCCAGCAGTCTAGGTTCCTACAATGAGCAGTTCTTC	CASSLGSYNEQFF	13	.	.	TRBJ2-1	TRBV28
TGTGCCTGGAGTGTACTTGGCGGGCGCACAGATACGCAGTATTTT	CAWSVLGGRTDTQYF	15	.	.	TRBJ2-3	TRBV30
TGTGCCAGCAGCTTAGTTAGGATAGCCGCCCTAAATGAGCAGTTCTTC	CASSLVRIAALNEQFF	16	.	.	TRBJ2-1	TRBV7-2
TGCGCCAGCAGCTTGGGACCGGGACAGACCTACGAGCAGTACTTC	CASSLGPGQTYEQYF	15	.	TRBD1	TRBJ2-7	TRBV5-1
TGTGCCATCAGACCGGGGACTAGCGGGCAATACAATGAGCAGTTCTTC	CAIRPGTSGQYNEQFF	16	.	TRBD2	TRBJ2-1	TRBV10-3
TGTGCCAGCAGTTTATCCGGGACAGGGCCTTGGGGTGAGCAGTTCTTC	CASSLSGTGPWGEQFF	16	.	TRBD1	TRBJ2-1	TRBV27
TGTGCCAGCAGCGTTGTGGGTAGCGGACGAGTCACCGGGGAGCTGTTTTTT	CASSVVGSGRVTGELFF	17	.	.	TRBJ2-2	TRBV9
TGTGCCAGCAGTTTAATGGGTGGAGCTTTTGCCGGGGAGCTGTTTTTT	CASSLMGGAFAGELFF	16	.	.	TRBJ2-2	TRBV27
TGTGCCAGCAGTGCCGGGGGTCACCCGCACTTC	CASSAGGHPHF	11	.	.	TRBJ2-5	TRBV2
TGTGCCAGCAGCGCCGAATGGGGGCTAGGTCTTGGTGAGCAGTTCTTC	CASSAEWGLGLGEQFF	16	.	.	TRBJ2-1	TRBV9
TGTGCCAGCTCAACTAGCGAAGACTCCTACAATGAGCAGTTCTTC	CASSTSEDSYNEQFF	15	.	TRBD2	TRBJ2-1	TRBV18
TGTGCCATCAGTGCAGTTAGCGGGAACAGCCACGCCGGGGAGCTGTTTTTT	CAISAVSGNSHAGELFF	17	few	TRBD2	TRBJ2-2	TRBV10-3
TGCGCCAGCAGCTTGGGGGGTAGCGGGAGCCAAGAGACCCAGTACTTC	CASSLGGSGSQETQYF	16	.	TRBD2	TRBJ2-5	TRBV5-1
TGTGCCAGCAGTTACTCGAAAGTCCAAACAAACAATGAGCAGTTCTTC	CASSYSKVQTNNEQFF	16	.	.	TRBJ2-1	TRBV6-5
TGCGCCAGCAGCTTGACAGGGGCTGACACCGGGGAGCTGTTTTTT	CASSLTGADTGELFF	15	.	TRBD1	TRBJ2-2	TRBV5-1
TGTGCCAGCAGTGACATAGCGGGAACGCAGTATTTT	CASSDIAGTQYF	12	.	TRBD2	TRBJ2-3	TRBV6-5
TGCGCCAGCAGCCAGACAGGGGGTGCTAGCACAGATACGCAGTATTTT	CASSQTGGASTDTQYF	16	.	TRBD1	TRBJ2-3	TRBV5-1
TGTGCCAGCAGCTTCCAGGGTTGGAACGAGCAGTACTTC	CASSFQGWNEQYF	13	.	.	TRBJ2-7	TRBV14
TGTGCCAGCAGTTACAGGGGTGAAGCTTTCTTT	CASSYRGEAFF	11	.	.	TRBJ1-1	TRBV6-5
TGCGCCAGCAGTGAAGCGGGAGGGCCAAATGAGCAGTTCTTC	CASSEAGGPNEQFF	14	.	TRBD2	TRBJ2-1	TRBV10-2
TGTGCCAGCAGTCAACAGAGCTCCTACAATGAGCAGTTCTTC	CASSQQSSYNEQFF	14	once	.	TRBJ2-1	TRBV2